The rows below give T cell receptor beta chains drawn from one sample of a study of blood T cells in healthy people across ages. TCRdb recomputed calls from the 5' RACE reads with MiXCR, one row per CDR3 protein. Of some 1.8 million distinct CDR3 sequences listed, 30% to 40% are singletons. The sample consisted of blood. The receptors come from a human donor in good health. CDR3s include the opening cysteine and the closing phenylalanine or tryptophan. A D gene is named only where the DNA matches it firmly. A row's size may be missing; if present it is once, few, many or a size class.

J | V | D | size | DNA | CDR3
TRBJ2-3 | TRBV7-3 | TRBD1 | - | TGTGCCAGCAGCAACCCCGACAGGGCCCGGCATACGCAGTATTTT | CASSNPDRARHTQYF
TRBJ2-5 | TRBV20-1 | - | - | TGCAGCGCGCTATCCGTCGTGCGAAGGGGGGAGACCCAGTACTTC | CSALSVVRRGETQYF
TRBJ2-7 | TRBV7-2 | - | few | TGTGCCAGCACCCCCGGTGTTAGTGAGGCCTACGAGCAGTACTTC | CASTPGVSEAYEQYF
TRBJ2-1 | TRBV7-9 | TRBD2 | - | TGTGCCAGCAGCTTAGTGGGCGGGGGAGGTGAGCAGTTCTTC | CASSLVGGGGEQFF
TRBJ2-7 | TRBV5-1 | TRBD2 | - | TGCGCCAGCAGCGAAATAGCGGGGGGCCATCTTGTCGAGCAGTACTTC | CASSEIAGGHLVEQYF
TRBJ2-7 | TRBV6-6 | TRBD1 | - | TGTGCCAGCAGTTACTCCGGACAGGACTACGAGCAGTACTTC | CASSYSGQDYEQYF
TRBJ2-3 | TRBV9 | - | - | TGTGCCAGCAAGGTCCTAAATAGCACAGATACGCAGTATTTT | CASKVLNSTDTQYF
TRBJ2-7 | TRBV29-1 | TRBD1 | - | TGCAGCGTTGCCCGGGACAGGGACGTCTACGAGCAGTACTTC | CSVARDRDVYEQYF
TRBJ1-2 | TRBV7-2 | - | many | TGTGCCAGCAGCTTAGACGGACCCCTAGGCTATGGCTACACCTTC | CASSLDGPLGYGYTF
TRBJ2-2 | TRBV7-2 | TRBD1 | - | TGTGCCAGCAGCTCAGCCCCCGGACAGGAGGCCGGGGAGCTGTTTTTT | CASSSAPGQEAGELFF
TRBJ1-2 | TRBV4-3 | TRBD1 | - | TGCGCCAGCAGCCAGCCCGGGACAGGGAACTATGGCTACACCTTC | CASSQPGTGNYGYTF
TRBJ1-5 | TRBV28 | - | - | TGTGCCAGCAGCACGATGGGGACTGTTGATAGCAATCAGCCCCAGCATTTT | CASSTMGTVDSNQPQHF
TRBJ2-7 | TRBV7-6 | - | - | TGTGCCAGCAGCTCCGGGCCTTCACCTTCCTACGAGCAGTACTTC | CASSSGPSPSYEQYF
TRBJ1-1 | TRBV6-6 | - | - | TGTGCCAGCAGTTACTCGTCTTCAGGGGAAATTTTCACTGAAGCTTTCTTT | CASSYSSSGEIFTEAFF
TRBJ2-7 | TRBV5-1 | TRBD2 | - | TGCGCCAGCAGCAATCCAATAGCGGGGGCTTACGAGCAGTACTTC | CASSNPIAGAYEQYF
TRBJ1-2 | TRBV4-2 | - | - | TGTGCCAGCAGCCAAAACGCAGCTGGCTACACCTTC | CASSQNAAGYTF
TRBJ2-7 | TRBV7-3 | TRBD1 | - | TGTGCCAGCAGCCGGGTAGGACAGGGCTCCTACAATGAGCAGTACTTC | CASSRVGQGSYNEQYF
TRBJ2-5 | TRBV20-1 | TRBD2 | once | TGCAGTGCTGCCAGACGAGCGGGGGACCAAGAGACCCAGTACTTC | CSAARRAGDQETQYF
TRBJ1-2 | TRBV7-2 | TRBD1 | few | TGTGCCAGCAGCGTAGGACAGGGGGCAGATGGTTGGTACTATGGCTACACCTTC | CASSVGQGADGWYYGYTF
TRBJ2-1 | TRBV7-2 | - | - | TGTGCCAGCAGCTTTCGGTTTATCGGGACGAACCAGGAGACCCAGTTCTTC | CASSFRFIGTNQETQFF
TRBJ2-3 | TRBV20-1 | TRBD1 | few | TGCAGTGCTAATACCCCGGACAGGGAAACAGATACGCAGTATTTT | CSANTPDRETDTQYF
TRBJ2-3 | TRBV5-4 | - | - | TGTGCCAGCAGCGACATAGCTCTAGGGGTTACAGATACGCAGTATTTT | CASSDIALGVTDTQYF
TRBJ2-1 | TRBV7-2 | - | - | TGTGCCAGCAGCTTAAGCCACGTGAACAATGAGCAGTTCTTC | CASSLSHVNNEQFF